Sequencing of this TCR beta chain was carried out in a study of OX40 agonist ivuxolimab in advanced cancers. The wider study: A male proportion of about 84% was recorded, with mean age about 62 years and range roughly 23 to 79. Three patients got partial responses; one had hepatocellular carcinoma and two had cutaneous melanoma. Whole-study findings and limits: CD8+ T cells averaged more expanded clones than CD4+. In the 0.1 to 3.0 mg/kg range, CD4+ and CD8+ blood T cells had expanded clonally by week 6.

Worth noting for this clone: Its antigen is currently unknown.

The V gene's germline CDR1 is MNHNS and CDR2 SASEGT. There are 13 residues in the CDR3. Trimming took 6 bases from V and 4 from J, leaving 10 bases between them. The protocol was immunoSEQ multiplex PCR, while the TCRdb copy is restricted to in-frame clones and leaves out a portion. This sample has around 64,000 clones, with 80% found just once. Sequenced here: CD4+ or CD8+ T cells sorted from blood, sampled in a trial of the OX40 agonist ivuxolimab. V is TRBV6-1 and J is TRBJ1-5; D is undetermined. The receptor's source is an adult with an advanced solid tumor such as melanoma, head and neck, liver or kidney cancer. The CDR3 loop reads CASRDGLNQPQHF. The CDR3 DNA reads as TGTGCCAGCAGGGACGGGTTAAATCAGCCCCAGCATTTT.